These 20 T cell receptor beta chains were sequenced from one sample in a study of T-cell memory formation after mild COVID-19. TCRdb re-derived calls from the 5' RACE reads in MiXCR, one entry per CDR3 protein. This sample has 530,000 or so distinct CDR3 sequences, with roughly a sixth found just once. The sample comprised PBMCs or a T cell subset sorted from them (not recorded which). Receptor source: an adult woman who had mild COVID-19 (a few samples of this study predate the infection). Cell type and time point are not known.

This clonotype was seen at least ten times. This sequence joins TRBV12-3 or TRBV12-4 and TRBJ2-7; no clear D. There are 14 residues in the CDR3. The ends were cut back, 3 bases at V and 5 bases at J, with 14 bases in the middle. The CDR3 region is CASSLASSTNEQYF. The CDR3 coding sequence is TGTGCCAGCAGTTTGGCGAGCAGTACCAACGAGCAGTACTTC.

CDR3 protein: CASSEVMNTEAFF. The DNA of the CDR3 is TGTGCCAGCAGTGAAGTAATGAACACTGAAGCTTTCTTT. The rearrangement joins TRBV6-5 to TRBJ1-1; D remains ambiguous. Trimming left V 5 bases short and J 0 bases short, with 7 bases between. CDR3 length: 13 amino acids. Germline lookup yields CDR1 MNHEY and CDR2 SVGAGI.

This clonotype has just a few counts. The chain links TRBV5-6 to TRBJ2-2, with D unresolved. Per the germline V gene, CDR1 is SGHDT and CDR2 is YYEEEE. The CDR3 contains 14 residues. Trimming cost V 5 bases and J 1 base, with 9 bases left between them. As DNA, the CDR3 is TGTGCCAGCAGACTCCGCGGGAACACCGGGGAGCTGTTTTTT. Protein sequence: CASRLRGNTGELFF.

This clonotype was seen many times. The V call is TRBV5-1, the J call TRBJ2-3; D may be TRBD2 (7 bases). The CDR3 loop spans 17 amino acids. From germline, CDR1 is SGHRS and CDR2 YFSETQ. Trimming took 4 bases from V and 0 from J, leaving 18 bases between them. The CDR3 is CASSPSRGGVSTDTQYF. CDR3 nucleotide sequence: TGCGCCAGCAGCCCCTCGAGGGGGGGGGTTAGCACAGATACGCAGTATTTT.

This chain uses TRBV5-1 with TRBJ2-7; maybe TRBD1 (5 bases). The CDR3 is 14 residues long. Trimming pared 4 bases from V and 3 bases from J, leaving 14 bases between. Germline CDR1 and CDR2: SGHRS and YFSETQ. CDR3 bases: TGCGCCAGCAGCCCGTCAGGGTACGACTACGAGCAGTACTTC. Protein sequence: CASSPSGYDYEQYF. Supplemented by reference TRBV5-1 and TRBJ2-7, the full variable domain reads KAGVTQTPRYLIKTRGQQVTLSCSPISGHRSVSWYQQTPGQGLQFLFEYFSETQRNKGNFPGRFSGRQFSNSRSEMNVSTLELGDSALYLCASSPSGYDYEQYFGPGTRLTVT.

The genes are TRBV3-1 and TRBJ1-3; D not resolved. Germline values: CDR1 LGHDT, CDR2 YNNKEL (reference sequence). The CDR3 covers 14 residues. Trimming cost V 3 bases and J 2 bases, with 8 bases left between them. CDR3 loop: CASSQGVAGNTIYF. For the CDR3, the DNA is TGTGCCAGCAGCCAGGGAGTTGCTGGAAACACCATATATTTT. Using reference TRBV3-1 and TRBJ1-3 for the parts outside the CDR3, the full variable domain is DTAVSQTPKYLVTQMGNDKSIKCEQNLGHDTMYWYKQDSKKFLKIMFSYNNKELIINETVPNRFSPKSPDKAHLNLHINSLELGDSAVYFCASSQGVAGNTIYFGEGSWLTVV.

This clonotype was found a few times. The V call is TRBV15, the J call TRBJ2-2; TRBD1 might be the D (6 bases). Trimming took 1 base from V and 5 from J, leaving 11 bases between them. Germline CDR1 LNHNV, CDR2 YYDKDF (reference sequence). CDR3 size: 15 residues. The chain's CDR3 is CATSRGQVLTGELFF. CDR3 coding DNA: TGTGCCACCAGCAGAGGACAGGTTTTGACCGGGGAGCTGTTTTTT.

This clonotype occurred a few times. The rearrangement joins TRBV20-1 to TRBJ2-7, with TRBD2 identical over 9 bases. The V gene's germline CDR1 is DFQATT and CDR2 SNEGSKA (reference sequence). CDR3 length: 14 amino acids. Losses at the gene ends were 1 base for V and 3 bases for J; bases not matched to a gene: 4. The CDR3 DNA is TGCAGTGCTAGAGTAGGTAGCGGGGGCTACGAGCAGTACTTC. This sequence encodes CSARVGSGGYEQYF.

This clonotype was picked up a small number of times. This chain links TRBV12-5 with TRBJ1-1, with D perhaps TRBD1 (6 bases). With 3 bases removed from V and 0 bases from J, the gap between germline ends came to 8 bases. Germline V gives CDR1 LGHNT, CDR2 FRNRAP. CDR3 size: 14 residues. The CDR3 DNA reads as TGTGCTAGTGGTTTAGGGGGGATGAACACTGAAGCTTTCTTT. Translated: CASGLGGMNTEAFF.

This clonotype showed up many times. J is TRBJ2-3 and V is TRBV6-5; 9 nucleotides agree with TRBD1. This CDR3 contains 14 residues. Germline loops: CDR1 MNHEY, CDR2 SVGAGI. Germline trimming cut 8 bases from V and 1 base from J; bases unmatched to any gene: 4. As DNA, the CDR3 is TGTGCCAGCCGCCGGACAGGGGGCACAGATACGCAGTATTTT. It specifies CASRRTGGTDTQYF.

The chain carries TRBV25-1 and TRBJ2-2; D gene ambiguous. Between the trimmed V and J ends, which lost 2 bases and 5 bases, there was a span of 12 bases. The germline CDR1 and CDR2 sequences are MGHDK and SYGVNS. There are 15 residues in the CDR3. The CDR3 loop reads CASSEGGEGTGELFF. DNA for the CDR3: TGTGCCAGCAGTGAAGGCGGAGAAGGGACCGGGGAGCTGTTTTTT.

The rearrangement uses TRBV4-1 and TRBJ1-5; tentatively, D is TRBD1 (5 bases). Deletions cut 1 base from V and 2 bases from J, with 9 bases between. Germline-derived CDR1 and CDR2 are MGHRA and YSYEKL. The CDR3 is 15 amino acids. CDR3 protein: CASSQGMGGNQPQHF. CDR3 nucleotides: TGCGCCAGCAGCCAAGGGATGGGGGGCAATCAGCCCCAGCATTTT.

In this sample, this clonotype turned up a few times. The rearrangement uses TRBV4-1 and TRBJ2-3; tentative D call: TRBD1 (6 bases). Trimming took 0 bases from V and 6 from J, leaving 16 bases between them. Germline V gene data show CDR1 as MGHRA and CDR2 as YSYEKL. This CDR3 has 16 amino acids. CDR3 residues: CASSQEGAGTFDTQYF. The CDR3 DNA follows: TGCGCCAGCAGCCAAGAAGGGGCAGGGACATTTGATACGCAGTATTTT.

The table lists this clonotype with a few counts. V is TRBV7-9 and J is TRBJ2-7; possibly TRBD1 for D (6 bases). Germline values: CDR1 SEHNR, CDR2 FQNEAQ (reference sequence). Trimming removed 5 bases from V and 3 bases from J, with 20 bases in between. The CDR3 loop spans 16 amino acids. CDR3 sequence reads: CASSLYFGQLDYEQYF. In DNA form, the CDR3 reads TGTGCCAGCAGCCTTTACTTTGGACAGCTTGACTACGAGCAGTACTTC.

The sample holds a few counts of this clonotype. The CDR3 nucleotides are TGTGCCAGCAGCTTGCTCGGGGGTGGGGACACTGAAGCTTTCTTT. Protein product: CASSLLGGGDTEAFF. The V and J genes are TRBV5-5 and TRBJ1-1, with D possibly being TRBD1 (5 bases). Germline CDR1 reads SGHKS; CDR2 reads YYEKEE (reference sequence). V dropped 1 base and J dropped 3 bases, with 13 bases sitting between them. This CDR3 region has 15 residues.

Only a few counts were recorded for this clonotype. The chain uses TRBV7-8 and TRBJ1-5; TRBD1 is a possible D gene (5 bases). The germline CDR1 and CDR2 sequences are SGHVS and FQNEAQ. Trimming pared 9 bases from V and 1 base from J, leaving 13 bases between. This CDR3 spans 14 amino acids. CDR3 bases: TGTGCCAGTGCCAGTGAGGGGAGCAATCAGCCCCAGCATTTT. Translating it yields CASASEGSNQPQHF.

This chain joins TRBV5-1 and TRBJ2-7, with TRBD1 matching 8 bases. V lost 3 bases, J lost 2 bases, and 7 bases stayed unmatched. The CDR3 spans 15 residues. Per germline, CDR1 SGHRS and CDR2 YFSETQ. The CDR3 bases are TGCGCCAGCAGCTCGTCCGGGACAGGCCCCTACGAGCAGTACTTC. It translates to CASSSSGTGPYEQYF.

The genes are TRBV5-6 and TRBJ2-1; D is unresolved. This CDR3 is built from 14 residues. Germline values: CDR1 SGHDT, CDR2 YYEEEE. With 1 base removed from V and 9 bases from J, the gap between germline ends came to 14 bases. CDR3 loop: CASSLRAGPGEQFF. The CDR3 DNA reads as TGTGCCAGCAGCTTGCGGGCAGGCCCCGGTGAGCAGTTCTTC. Together with reference TRBV5-6 and TRBJ2-1, the CDR3 gives the full variable domain: DAGVTQSPTHLIKTRGQQVTLRCSPKSGHDTVSWYQQALGQGPQFIFQYYEEEERQRGNFPDRFSGHQFPNYSSELNVNALLLGDSALYLCASSLRAGPGEQFFGPGTRLTVL.

In this sample, this clonotype turned up a few times. The DNA for the CDR3 is TGTGCCAGCAGTACGGACAGGCCTTCTGAAGCTTTCTTT. This translates into CASSTDRPSEAFF. The chain joins TRBV2 to TRBJ1-1; 7 bases match TRBD1. V shed 5 bases, J shed 6 bases, and the junction held 6 bases outside the gene matches. This CDR3 region has 13 residues. Germline assignment: CDR1 SNHLY and CDR2 FYNNEI.

This clonotype was detected a few times. This sequence joins TRBV4-3 and TRBJ1-2; possible D gene TRBD1, 5 bases. Trimming cost V 0 bases and J 3 bases, with 11 bases left between them. The CDR3 has 15 residues. Germline CDR1 is LGHNA and CDR2 is YSLEER. CDR3 residues: CASSQDQQAYYGYTF. CDR3 in DNA: TGCGCCAGCAGCCAAGATCAACAGGCTTACTATGGCTACACCTTC.